This T cell receptor (beta chain) was captured by sequencing in a study of blood T cell repertoires in COVID-19. The table came from immunoSEQ multiplex PCR; TCRdb's copy has only in-frame clones and leaves some out. This table has about 150,000 clones, approximately 85% appearing once. V lost 2 bases and J lost 8, with 19 bases in between. The CDR3 runs to 17 residues. CDR1 and CDR2 (germline): SGHTA, FQGNSA. The sequence derives from a man aged 60-69 years with COVID-19, enrolled during active disease. The sequenced material came from peripheral blood. V and J are TRBV7-2 and TRBJ1-6, with a weak D call TRBD1 (6 bases). DNA for the CDR3: TGTGCCAGCAGCTTACCCCCGGGGGGCAGACCGGATTCACCCCTCCACTTT. It translates to CASSLPPGGRPDSPLHF.